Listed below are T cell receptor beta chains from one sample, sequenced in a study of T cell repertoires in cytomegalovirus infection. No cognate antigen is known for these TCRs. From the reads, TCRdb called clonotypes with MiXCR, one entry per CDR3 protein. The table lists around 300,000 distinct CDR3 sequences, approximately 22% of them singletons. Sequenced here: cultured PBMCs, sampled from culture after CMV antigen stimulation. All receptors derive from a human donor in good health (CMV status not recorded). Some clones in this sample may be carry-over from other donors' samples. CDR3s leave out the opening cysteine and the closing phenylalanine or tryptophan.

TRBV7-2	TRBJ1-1	ASSLSVGGTEAF
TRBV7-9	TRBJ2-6	ASRPASGTVLSSGANVLT
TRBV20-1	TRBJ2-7	SAQGSSYEQY
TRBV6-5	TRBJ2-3	ASSYSIPDTQY
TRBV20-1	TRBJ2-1	SASLAGVGGNEQF
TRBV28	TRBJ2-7	ASSLGQGGSSYEQY
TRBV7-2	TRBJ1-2	ASSQRGGYGYT
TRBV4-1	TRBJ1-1	ASSQDLRTLGAF
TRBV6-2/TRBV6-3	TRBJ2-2	ASIPAGGPPPGELF
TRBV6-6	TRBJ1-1	ASSFPGDWTEAF
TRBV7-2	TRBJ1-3	ASSANPPSSGNTIY
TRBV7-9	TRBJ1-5	ASSLMGTSNQPQH